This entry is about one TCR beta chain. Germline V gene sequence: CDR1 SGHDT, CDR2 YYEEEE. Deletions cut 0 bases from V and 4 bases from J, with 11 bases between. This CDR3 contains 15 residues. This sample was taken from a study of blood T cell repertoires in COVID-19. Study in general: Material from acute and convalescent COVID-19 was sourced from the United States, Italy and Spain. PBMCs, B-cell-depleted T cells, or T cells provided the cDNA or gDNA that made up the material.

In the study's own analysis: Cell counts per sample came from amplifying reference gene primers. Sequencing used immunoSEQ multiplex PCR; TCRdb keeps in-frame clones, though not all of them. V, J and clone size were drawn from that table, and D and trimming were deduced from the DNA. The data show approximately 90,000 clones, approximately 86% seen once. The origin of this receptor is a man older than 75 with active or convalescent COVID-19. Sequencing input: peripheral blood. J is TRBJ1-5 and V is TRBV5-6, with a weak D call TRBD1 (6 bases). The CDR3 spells CASSLGWQGNQPQHF. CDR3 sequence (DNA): TGTGCCAGCAGCTTGGGTTGGCAGGGGAATCAGCCCCAGCATTTT. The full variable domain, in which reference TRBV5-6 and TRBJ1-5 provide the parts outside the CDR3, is DAGVTQSPTHLIKTRGQQVTLRCSPKSGHDTVSWYQQALGQGPQFIFQYYEEEERQRGNFPDRFSGHQFPNYSSELNVNALLLGDSALYLCASSLGWQGNQPQHFGDGTRLSIL.